This is a list of T cell receptor beta chains from one sample in a study of shared clonotypes between healthy human individuals. Sequencing used immunoSEQ multiplex PCR; TCRdb keeps in-frame clones, though not all of them. This repertoire shows about 1.9 million clones, around 93% found once; its top ten account for around 1.7%. Sequenced material: naive CD8+ T cells from PBMCs. The receptors here all came from a man between 18 and 35 years old in good health. Some clones in this sample may be carry-over from other donors' samples. The CDR3 runs from the conserved cysteine through the conserved F or W. D genes are given only for firm matches. Some rows have no size entry. The others give once, few or many, or a class for an expanded clone.

clone_size	d_call	v_call	cdr3_length	j_call	cdr3_aa	cdr3_nt
NA	NA	TRBV19	14	TRBJ2-1	CASSYRGPPNEQFF	TGTGCCAGTAGTTACCGGGGCCCCCCAAATGAGCAGTTCTTC
few	NA	TRBV7-9	16	TRBJ1-1	CASSYPGQGSNTEAFF	TGTGCCAGCAGCTACCCGGGACAAGGATCCAACACTGAAGCTTTCTTT
NA	NA	TRBV5-1	15	TRBJ2-3	CASAQGQAITDTQYF	TGCGCCAGCGCACAGGGCCAAGCCATCACAGATACGCAGTATTTT
NA	TRBD2	TRBV7-8	16	TRBJ2-1	CASRLAGVVVSNEQFF	TGTGCCAGCAGACTAGCGGGAGTAGTAGTGAGTAATGAGCAGTTCTTC
NA	NA	TRBV7-9	14	TRBJ2-2	CASSTLTGPGELFF	TGTGCCAGCAGCACCCTGACAGGCCCCGGGGAGCTGTTTTTT
NA	NA	TRBV5-6	16	TRBJ2-3	CASSLVGPVSTDTQYF	TGTGCCAGCAGCTTGGTAGGGCCGGTTAGCACAGATACGCAGTATTTT
NA	TRBD1	TRBV4-3	14	TRBJ2-7	CASSQGQGNYEQYF	TGCGCCAGCAGCCAGGGACAGGGGAACTACGAGCAGTACTTC
NA	NA	TRBV7-9	17	TRBJ1-4	CASSKPTASEGGEKLFF	TGTGCCAGCAGCAAACCGACAGCCTCGGAGGGTGGTGAAAAACTGTTTTTT
NA	NA	TRBV28	13	TRBJ1-1	CASSMWGGSEAFF	TGTGCCAGCAGCATGTGGGGGGGTTCTGAAGCTTTCTTT
NA	TRBD2	TRBV7-9	14	TRBJ2-7	CASSSGGGTTEQYF	TGTGCCAGCAGCTCGGGAGGGGGAACGACCGAGCAGTACTTC
NA	TRBD2	TRBV9	16	TRBJ2-2	CASGSSGRPNTGELFF	TGTGCCAGCGGTAGTAGCGGGAGGCCGAACACCGGGGAGCTGTTTTTT
NA	NA	TRBV25-1	14	TRBJ2-7	CASSESGGVYEQYF	TGTGCCAGCAGTGAATCCGGGGGCGTATACGAGCAGTACTTC
NA	NA	TRBV6-5	15	TRBJ2-5	CASSYFQGRSETQYF	TGTGCCAGCAGTTACTTTCAGGGAAGATCCGAGACCCAGTACTTC
NA	TRBD1	TRBV12-5	14	TRBJ1-2	CASGRGTGLSGYTF	TGTGCTAGTGGCCGCGGGACAGGCCTCAGCGGCTACACCTTC
once	NA	TRBV4-2	19	TRBJ2-7	CASSPNYFTLATFSGEQYF	TGTGCCAGCAGCCCAAACTACTTCACTCTAGCGACCTTTTCGGGGGAGCAGTACTTC
NA	NA	TRBV11-1	12	TRBJ2-7	CASSSTFEEQYF	TGTGCCAGCAGCTCCACGTTTGAGGAGCAGTACTTC
once	NA	TRBV7-9	14	TRBJ2-2	CASSQPGHTGELFF	TGTGCCAGCAGCCAACCGGGGCACACCGGGGAGCTGTTTTTT